One sample yielded the 22 T cell receptor beta chains listed below, sequenced in a study of post-analysis software for immune sequencing data. Incorporated into the TCR beta cDNA libraries were unique molecular identifiers, which served to reduce PCR and sequencing biases. A single record per CDR3 protein comes from TCRdb applying MiXCR to the PCR reads. The sample lists hundreds of thousands of distinct CDR3 sequences; about 50% were seen once. Findings and limits, study-wide: The study found TRBV5-6, TRBV5-1 and TRBV20-1 among five or six TRBV segments more frequent in patients than controls.

Their cognate antigens are unknown. Sequencing was done on a sample of blood. The receptor set was obtained from a girl aged 5 to 17 with multiple sclerosis.

J is TRBJ2-7 and V is TRBV5-1; TRBD2 aligns across 7 bases. J lost 2 bases, V lost 0 bases, and 11 bases had no gene match. This CDR3 contains 17 residues. CDR1 is SGHRS, CDR2 YFSETQ, per germline. The CDR3 is CASSLGLGAGPAYEQYF. CDR3 nucleotide sequence: TGCGCCAGCAGCTTGGGGTTGGGAGCGGGACCAGCCTACGAGCAGTACTTC.

This clonotype was seen a few times. The genes are TRBV29-1 and TRBJ2-7; TRBD1 matches at 8 bases. Trimming removed 5 bases from V and 1 base from J; junction bases left unmatched: 10. Germline V gene lookup returns CDR1 SQVTM and CDR2 ANQGSEA. There are 15 residues in the CDR3. The CDR3 spells CSVLRQGLPSYEQYF. The CDR3 nucleotides are TGCAGCGTTCTCCGACAGGGGTTACCGTCCTACGAGCAGTACTTC.

The gene calls are TRBV6-6 and TRBJ1-2; D is unresolved. Germline CDR1 is MNHNY and CDR2 is SVGAGI (reference sequence). This CDR3 comprises 10 residues. V gave up 11 bases and J gave up 11 bases, with 15 bases separating them. The CDR3 sequence is CAVGLAGYTF. The CDR3 region has the DNA TGTGCCGTAGGACTAGCGGGATACACCTTC.

V is TRBV5-1 and J is TRBJ2-5; 7 positions agree with TRBD2. This CDR3 has 15 residues. J was trimmed by 1 base and V by 0 bases; bases with no gene match: 3. Germline-derived CDR1 and CDR2 are SGHRS and YFSETQ. This CDR3 is CASSLERLAQETQYF. CDR3 bases: TGCGCCAGCAGCTTGGAAAGACTAGCCCAAGAGACCCAGTACTTC.

The chain couples TRBV6-5 to TRBJ2-7, with D unresolved. With 1 base removed from V and 0 bases from J, the gap between germline ends came to 7 bases. This CDR3 contains 14 residues. In germline, CDR1 is MNHEY, CDR2 SVGAGI. The CDR3 sequence: CASSYFGNSYEQYF. The CDR3 coding sequence is TGTGCCAGCAGTTACTTCGGCAACTCCTACGAGCAGTACTTC.

This clonotype was counted a single time. The chain recombines TRBV29-1 with TRBJ2-1, with D unresolved. Germline CDR1 reads SQVTM; CDR2 reads ANQGSEA. V lost 1 base and J 4 bases, leaving 11 bases between the germline ends. This CDR3 has 14 amino acids. The CDR3 sequence: CSVEGADQYNEQFF. The DNA for the CDR3 is TGCAGCGTTGAAGGGGCGGACCAATACAATGAGCAGTTCTTC.

The V gene is TRBV15, the J gene TRBJ2-5; D gene uncertain. V lost 0 bases to trimming and J lost 4 bases, with 12 bases between them. This CDR3 comprises 15 residues. In germline, CDR1 is LNHNV, CDR2 YYDKDF (reference sequence). CDR3 DNA: TGTGCCACCAGCAGAGAAGTCGCCCGAGGAGAGACCCAGTACTTC. Translation: CATSREVARGETQYF.

The chain joins TRBV20-1 to TRBJ1-2; 7 positions agree with TRBD1. J gave up 4 bases and V 4 bases, and 6 bases lay outside the gene matches. The CDR3 length is 13 residues. The germline CDR1 and CDR2 sequences are DFQATT and SNEGSKA (reference sequence). This chain's CDR3 is CSAKTGNLYGYTF. CDR3 bases: TGCAGTGCTAAGACAGGGAACCTCTATGGCTACACCTTC.

The gene calls are TRBV2 and TRBJ2-7, with D possibly TRBD1 on 6 matching bases. Germline loops: CDR1 SNHLY, CDR2 FYNNEI. Trimming removed 3 bases from V and 0 bases from J, with 9 bases in between. CDR3 length: 14 residues. This CDR3 is CASSDQGISYEQYF. CDR3 DNA: TGTGCCAGCAGTGATCAGGGGATCTCCTACGAGCAGTACTTC.

The rearrangement uses TRBV10-3 and TRBJ2-1; D is uncertain. Trimming removed 6 bases from V and 6 bases from J, with 9 bases in between. The CDR3 is 12 amino acids. Germline CDR1 is ENHRY and CDR2 is SYGVKD. This CDR3 is CAIRSLGNEQFF. Written as DNA, the CDR3 is TGTGCCATCAGGAGTTTAGGCAATGAGCAGTTCTTC.

The rearrangement links TRBV5-1 to TRBJ2-3, with unresolved D. This CDR3 region has 15 residues. CDR1 SGHRS and CDR2 YFSETQ come from the germline V gene. The V end lost 0 bases, the J end lost 4 bases, and 12 bases lay between the germline ends. The CDR3 spells CASSLGRGGADTQYF. In DNA, the CDR3 is TGCGCCAGCAGCTTGGGACGCGGTGGGGCAGATACGCAGTATTTT.

CDR3: CSATLSSGGLGEQYF. The CDR3 nucleotides read TGCAGTGCTACCCTCTCCTCGGGGGGGCTGGGGGAGCAGTACTTC. This sequence joins TRBV20-1 and TRBJ2-7; 8 positions match TRBD2. J lost 7 bases, V lost 4 bases, and 15 bases had no gene match. This CDR3 is 15 amino acids long. Germline lookup yields CDR1 DFQATT and CDR2 SNEGSKA (reference sequence).

Written as DNA, the CDR3 is TGTGCCAGCAGCTGGGGTTTTAGCAATCAGCCCCAGCATTTT. Amino acid sequence: CASSWGFSNQPQHF. The rearrangement uses TRBV3-1 and TRBJ1-5; D ambiguous. The length of the CDR3 is 14 residues. Germline V gene data show CDR1 as LGHDT and CDR2 as YNNKEL (reference sequence). V was pared by 5 bases and J by 0 bases, with 8 bases between.

In its sample, this clonotype was seen once. This chain connects TRBV5-1 to TRBJ1-1, with a weak D call TRBD1 (5 bases). Between the trimmed V and J ends, which lost 6 bases and 3 bases, there was a span of 15 bases. This CDR3 contains 14 residues. The germline gives CDR1 SGHRS, CDR2 YFSETQ. DNA of the CDR3: TGCGCCAGCACCACAGGCGGGGGGTACACTGAAGCTTTCTTT. Translating gives CASTTGGGYTEAFF. Full variable domain (remainder filled in from reference TRBV5-1 and TRBJ1-1): KAGVTQTPRYLIKTRGQQVTLSCSPISGHRSVSWYQQTPGQGLQFLFEYFSETQRNKGNFPGRFSGRQFSNSRSEMNVSTLELGDSALYLCASTTGGGYTEAFFGQGTRLTVV.

V usage is TRBV27 and J usage is TRBJ2-7; no clear D. V shed 1 base and J shed 0 bases, with 13 bases lying between them. Per germline, CDR1 MNHEY and CDR2 SMNVEV (reference sequence). The CDR3 spans 16 residues. CDR3: CASSLYGSSSSYEQYF. The CDR3, as DNA: TGTGCCAGCAGTTTATATGGGTCTTCGAGCTCCTACGAGCAGTACTTC.

This clonotype has just a few counts. The V call is TRBV7-2, the J call TRBJ1-2; weak D call: TRBD1 (5 bases). CDR1 is SGHTA, CDR2 FQGNSA, per germline. V lost 4 bases and J lost 7, with 19 bases in between. The CDR3 has 15 residues. The CDR3 protein is CASSSRMGTSGGYTF. DNA for the CDR3: TGTGCCAGCAGCTCCAGAATGGGGACCTCGGGTGGCTACACCTTC. Using reference TRBV7-2 and TRBJ1-2 for the parts outside the CDR3, the full variable domain is GAGVSQSPSNKVTEKGKDVELRCDPISGHTALYWYRQSLGQGLEFLIYFQGNSAPDKSGLPSDRFSAERTGGSVSTLTIQRTQQEDSAVYLCASSSRMGTSGGYTFGSGTRLTVV.

This clonotype turned up a few times. V gene TRBV29-1 combines with J gene TRBJ2-7, with 7 bases fitting TRBD1. J was trimmed by 3 bases and V by 6 bases; bases with no gene match: 5. This CDR3 comprises 12 residues. Germline V gene lookup returns CDR1 SQVTM and CDR2 ANQGSEA. The CDR3 region has the DNA TGCAGCGTCCGGGACAGTAACTACGAGCAGTACTTC. It specifies CSVRDSNYEQYF.

The rearrangement joins TRBV12-3 or TRBV12-4 to TRBJ2-1; tentative D call: TRBD2 (6 bases). V dropped 4 bases and J dropped 8 bases, with 15 bases sitting between them. CDR3 length: 14 amino acids. CDR3 region: CASSYRDSFDEQFF. In nucleotides, the CDR3 is TGTGCCAGCAGTTACCGGGACTCATTCGATGAGCAGTTCTTC.

The J gene is TRBJ2-2, the V gene TRBV10-3, with 8 bases fitting TRBD1. Germline V lookup: CDR1 ENHRY, CDR2 SYGVKD. The CDR3 spans 15 residues. V lost 5 bases and J lost 3; bases outside the gene matches: 5. CDR3: CAISTGGRDTGELFF. The DNA for the CDR3 is TGTGCCATCAGTACAGGGGGTCGGGACACCGGGGAGCTGTTTTTT.

This clonotype was counted only a few times. V gene TRBV7-2 combines with J gene TRBJ2-7; no firm D call. Germline assignment: CDR1 SGHTA and CDR2 FQGNSA. The CDR3 runs 14 residues. V lost 1 base, J lost 3 bases, and 10 bases lay in between. Here the CDR3 reads CASSLVLVSYEQYF. The CDR3 nucleotides are TGTGCCAGCAGCTTAGTGCTGGTTAGCTACGAGCAGTACTTC.

This chain joins TRBV20-1 and TRBJ1-2; 7 bases match TRBD1. The CDR3 consists of 12 residues. Germline V lookup: CDR1 DFQATT, CDR2 SNEGSKA (reference sequence). V was clipped by 4 bases and J by 8 bases; unmatched bases: 7. CDR3 DNA: TGCAGTGCTATCGACAGGGTAGGGGGCTACACCTTC. Translated: CSAIDRVGGYTF.

The chain combines TRBV20-1 with TRBJ2-1; the D is unclear. The CDR3 is 12 residues long. Germline V CDR1 and CDR2: DFQATT, SNEGSKA (reference sequence). The V and J ends lost 0 bases and 11 bases respectively, with 11 bases between them. The CDR3 region is CSARDVTAKQFF. The DNA for the CDR3 is TGCAGTGCTAGAGATGTGACCGCCAAGCAGTTCTTC.